This TCR beta chain derives from a study of long-term antiretroviral therapy in people with HIV. Study-wide results and limits: Pre-ART expanded clones dominated the repertoire at every time point.

Remarks on this clone: Its target is not known.

In germline, CDR1 is ENHRY, CDR2 SYGVKD. The junction had 8 bases not matched to a gene; V was cut back by 7 bases and J by 4 bases. This CDR3 contains 14 residues. Every donor had one or more pre-ART and two or more post-ART PBMC samples. The assay, immunoSEQ v3.0, was run at survey level. The study targeted 40,000-50,000 T-cell genomes per sample in sequencing. The data were produced by immunoSEQ multiplex PCR, yet TCRdb's version contains in-frame clones alone and is incomplete. The table lists some 25,000 clones, about four fifths of them singletons. The V call is TRBV10-3, the J call TRBJ1-2; 8 nucleotides match TRBD1. The source material was unsorted PBMCs, sampled 0.7 years before starting antiretroviral therapy. This receptor was identified in a young man with HIV. CDR3 coding DNA: TGTGCCATCACCATGGACAGGGAGGGCTATGGCTACACCTTC. Translated: CAITMDREGYGYTF.